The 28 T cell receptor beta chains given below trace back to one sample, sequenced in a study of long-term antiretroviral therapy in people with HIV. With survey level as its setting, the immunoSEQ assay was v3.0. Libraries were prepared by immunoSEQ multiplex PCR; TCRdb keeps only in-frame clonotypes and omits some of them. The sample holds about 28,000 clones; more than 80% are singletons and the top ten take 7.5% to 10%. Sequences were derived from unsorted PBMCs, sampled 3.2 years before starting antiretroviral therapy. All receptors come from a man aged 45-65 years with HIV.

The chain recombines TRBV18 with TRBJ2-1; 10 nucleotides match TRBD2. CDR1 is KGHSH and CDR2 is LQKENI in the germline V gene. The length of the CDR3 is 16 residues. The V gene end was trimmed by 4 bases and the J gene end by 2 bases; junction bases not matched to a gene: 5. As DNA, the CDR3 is TGTGCCAGCTCACACTCCGGGACTAGCGCCTACAATGAGCAGTTCTTC. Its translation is CASSHSGTSAYNEQFF.

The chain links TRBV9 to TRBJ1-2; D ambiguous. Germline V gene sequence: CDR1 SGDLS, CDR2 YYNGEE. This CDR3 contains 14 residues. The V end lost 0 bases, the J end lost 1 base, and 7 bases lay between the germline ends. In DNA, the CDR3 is TGTGCCAGCAGCGTAGGTAGTGTTAACTATGGCTACACCTTC. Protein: CASSVGSVNYGYTF.

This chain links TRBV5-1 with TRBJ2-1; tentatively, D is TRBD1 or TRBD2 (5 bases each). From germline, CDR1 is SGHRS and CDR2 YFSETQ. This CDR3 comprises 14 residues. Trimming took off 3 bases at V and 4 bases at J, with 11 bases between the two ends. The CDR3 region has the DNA TGCGCCAGCAGCTACTCGGGGCTATACAATGAGCAGTTCTTC. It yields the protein CASSYSGLYNEQFF.

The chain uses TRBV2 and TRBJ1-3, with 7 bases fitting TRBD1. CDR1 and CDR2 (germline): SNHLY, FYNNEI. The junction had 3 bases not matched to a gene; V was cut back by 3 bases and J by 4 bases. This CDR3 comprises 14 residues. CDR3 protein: CASSDRQGGNTIYF. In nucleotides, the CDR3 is TGTGCCAGCAGTGACCGACAGGGCGGAAACACCATATATTTT.

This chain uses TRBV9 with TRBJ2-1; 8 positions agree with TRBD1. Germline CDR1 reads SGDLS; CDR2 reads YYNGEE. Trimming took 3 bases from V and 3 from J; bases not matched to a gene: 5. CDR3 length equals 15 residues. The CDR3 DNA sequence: TGTGCCAGCAGCGCGGGGACAGGTAACTACAATGAGCAGTTCTTC. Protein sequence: CASSAGTGNYNEQFF.

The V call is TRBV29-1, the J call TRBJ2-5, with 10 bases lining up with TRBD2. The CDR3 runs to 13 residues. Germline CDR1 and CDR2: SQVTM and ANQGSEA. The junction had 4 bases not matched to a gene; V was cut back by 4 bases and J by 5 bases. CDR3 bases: TGCAGCGTTGCCGGGACTAGCGAGGAGACCCAGTACTTC. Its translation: CSVAGTSEETQYF. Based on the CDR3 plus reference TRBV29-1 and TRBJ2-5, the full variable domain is SAVISQKPSRDICQRGTSLTIQCQVDSQVTMMFWYRQQPGQSLTLIATANQGSEATYESGFVIDKFPISRPNLTFSTLTVSNMSPEDSSIYLCSVAGTSEETQYFGPGTRLLVL.

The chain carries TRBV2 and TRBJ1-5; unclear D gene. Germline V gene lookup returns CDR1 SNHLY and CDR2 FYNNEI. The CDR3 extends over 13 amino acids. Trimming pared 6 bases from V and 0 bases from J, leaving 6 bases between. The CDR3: CASSDDSNQPQHF. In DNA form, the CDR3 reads TGTGCCAGCAGCGATGATAGCAATCAGCCCCAGCATTTT.

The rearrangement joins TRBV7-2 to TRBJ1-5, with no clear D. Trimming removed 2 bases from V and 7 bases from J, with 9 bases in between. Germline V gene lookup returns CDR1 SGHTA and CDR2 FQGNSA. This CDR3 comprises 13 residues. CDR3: CASSLSPDQPQHF. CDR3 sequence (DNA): TGTGCCAGCAGCTTAAGCCCGGACCAGCCCCAGCATTTT.

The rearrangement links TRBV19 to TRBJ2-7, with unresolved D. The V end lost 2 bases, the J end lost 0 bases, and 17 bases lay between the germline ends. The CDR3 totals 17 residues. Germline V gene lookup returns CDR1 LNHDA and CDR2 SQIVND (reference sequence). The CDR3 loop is CASSILLNYQTSYEQYF. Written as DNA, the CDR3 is TGTGCCAGTAGTATACTCTTAAACTACCAAACCTCCTACGAGCAGTACTTC.

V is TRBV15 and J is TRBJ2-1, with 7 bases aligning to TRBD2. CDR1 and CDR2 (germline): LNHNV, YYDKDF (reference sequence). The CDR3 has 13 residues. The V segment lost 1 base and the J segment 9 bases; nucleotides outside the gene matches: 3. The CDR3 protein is CATSRARGTEQFF. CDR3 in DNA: TGTGCCACCAGCAGAGCGCGGGGGACTGAGCAGTTCTTC.

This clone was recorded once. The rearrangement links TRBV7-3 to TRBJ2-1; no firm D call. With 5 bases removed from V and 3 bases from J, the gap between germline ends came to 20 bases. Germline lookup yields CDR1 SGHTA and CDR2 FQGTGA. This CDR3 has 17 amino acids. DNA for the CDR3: TGTGCCAGCAGCCCACTGGCTCCGCTCGGGTACTACAATGAGCAGTTCTTC. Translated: CASSPLAPLGYYNEQFF.

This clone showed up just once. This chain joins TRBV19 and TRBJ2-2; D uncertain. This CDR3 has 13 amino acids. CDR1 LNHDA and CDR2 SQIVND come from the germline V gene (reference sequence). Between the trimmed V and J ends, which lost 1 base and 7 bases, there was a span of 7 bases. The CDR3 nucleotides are TGTGCCAGTAGTATAGGTGGGGTCGGGGAGCTGTTTTTT. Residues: CASSIGGVGELFF.

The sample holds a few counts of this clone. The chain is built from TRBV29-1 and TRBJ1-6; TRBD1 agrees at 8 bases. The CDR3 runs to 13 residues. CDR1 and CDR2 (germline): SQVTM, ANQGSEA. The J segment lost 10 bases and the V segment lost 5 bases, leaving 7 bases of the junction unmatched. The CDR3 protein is CSVIDRGESPLHF. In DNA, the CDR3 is TGCAGCGTTATAGACAGGGGAGAATCACCCCTCCACTTT.

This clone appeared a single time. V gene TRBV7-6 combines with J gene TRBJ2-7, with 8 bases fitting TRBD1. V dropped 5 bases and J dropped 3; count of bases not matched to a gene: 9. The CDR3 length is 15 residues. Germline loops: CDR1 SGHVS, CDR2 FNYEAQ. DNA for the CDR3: TGTGCCAGCAGCGCATTAATCGGGACAGGCTACGAGCAGTACTTC. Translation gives CASSALIGTGYEQYF.

The CDR3 coding sequence is TGCGCCAGCAGCTTACCCACTAGCGGGTGGGACGAGCAGTACTTC. This gives the protein CASSLPTSGWDEQYF. This chain connects TRBV5-1 to TRBJ2-7; 9 positions match TRBD2. V gave up 2 bases and J gave up 5 bases; unmatched junction bases: 8. This CDR3 region has 15 residues. Germline V gives CDR1 SGHRS, CDR2 YFSETQ.

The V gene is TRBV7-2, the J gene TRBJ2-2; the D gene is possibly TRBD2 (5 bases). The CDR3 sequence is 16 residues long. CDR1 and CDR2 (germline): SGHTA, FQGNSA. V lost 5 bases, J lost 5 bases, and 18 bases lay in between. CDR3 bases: TGTGCCAGCAGCCTCTCGGGCCCAAGCGGAACCGGGGAGCTGTTTTTT. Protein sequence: CASSLSGPSGTGELFF.

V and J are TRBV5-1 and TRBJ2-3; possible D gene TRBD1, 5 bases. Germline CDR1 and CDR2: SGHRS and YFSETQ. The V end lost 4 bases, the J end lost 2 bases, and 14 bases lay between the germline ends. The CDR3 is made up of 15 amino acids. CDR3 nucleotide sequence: TGCGCCAGCAGCCAAGGGGCACCAGACACAGATACGCAGTATTTT. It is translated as CASSQGAPDTDTQYF.

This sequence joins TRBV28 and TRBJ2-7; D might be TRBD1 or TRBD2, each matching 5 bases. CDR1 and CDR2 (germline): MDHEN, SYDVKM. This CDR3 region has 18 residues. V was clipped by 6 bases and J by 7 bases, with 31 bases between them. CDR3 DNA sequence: TGTGCCAGCAGAATAACGAGGGGCAAAAAAAAAGGCTACGAGGAGCAGTACTTC. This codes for CASRITRGKKKGYEEQYF.

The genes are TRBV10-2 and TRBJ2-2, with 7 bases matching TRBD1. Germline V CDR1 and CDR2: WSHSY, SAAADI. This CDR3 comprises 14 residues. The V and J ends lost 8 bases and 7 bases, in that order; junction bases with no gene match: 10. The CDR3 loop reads CASRRGPFGGELFF. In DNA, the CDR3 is TGCGCCAGCCGAAGGGGGCCATTTGGCGGGGAGCTGTTTTTT.

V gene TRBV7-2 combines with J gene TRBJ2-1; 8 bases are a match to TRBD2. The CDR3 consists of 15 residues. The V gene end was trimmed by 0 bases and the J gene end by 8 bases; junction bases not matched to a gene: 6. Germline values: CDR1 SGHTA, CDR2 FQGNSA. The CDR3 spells CASSLASGVIYEQFF. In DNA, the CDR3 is TGTGCCAGCAGCTTAGCTAGCGGGGTTATCTATGAGCAGTTCTTC.

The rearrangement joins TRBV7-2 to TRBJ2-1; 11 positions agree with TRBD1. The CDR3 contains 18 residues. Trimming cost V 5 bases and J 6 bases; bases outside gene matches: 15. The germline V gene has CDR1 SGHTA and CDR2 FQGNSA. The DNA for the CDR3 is TGTGCCAGCAGCCGAATTACCTACATCGGACAGGGGGCCAATGAGCAGTTCTTC. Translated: CASSRITYIGQGANEQFF.

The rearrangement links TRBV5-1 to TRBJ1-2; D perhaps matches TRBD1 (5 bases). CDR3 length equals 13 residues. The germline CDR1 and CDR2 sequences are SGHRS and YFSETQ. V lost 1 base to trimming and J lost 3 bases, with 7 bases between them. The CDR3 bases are TGCGCCAGCAGCTTGAAAGGGGACTATGGCTACACCTTC. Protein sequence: CASSLKGDYGYTF.

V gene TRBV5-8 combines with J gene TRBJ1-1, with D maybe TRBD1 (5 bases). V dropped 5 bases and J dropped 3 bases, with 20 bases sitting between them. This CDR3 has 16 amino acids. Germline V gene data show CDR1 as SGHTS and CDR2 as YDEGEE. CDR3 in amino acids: CASSSHGGAGYTEAFF. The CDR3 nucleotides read TGTGCCAGCAGTTCCCATGGAGGGGCAGGCTACACTGAAGCTTTCTTT.

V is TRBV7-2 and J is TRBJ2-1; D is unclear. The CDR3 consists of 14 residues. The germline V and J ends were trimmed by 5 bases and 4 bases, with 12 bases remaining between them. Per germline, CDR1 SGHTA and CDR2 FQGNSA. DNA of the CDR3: TGTGCCAGCAGCGAGTCATCAAGTTACAATGAGCAGTTCTTC. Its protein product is CASSESSSYNEQFF.

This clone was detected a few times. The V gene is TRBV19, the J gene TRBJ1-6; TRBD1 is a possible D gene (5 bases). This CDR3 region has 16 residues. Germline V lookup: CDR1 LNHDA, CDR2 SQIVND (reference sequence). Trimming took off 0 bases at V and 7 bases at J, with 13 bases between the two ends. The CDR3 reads CASSIDWTGQNSPLHF. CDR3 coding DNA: TGTGCCAGTAGTATAGACTGGACGGGGCAGAATTCACCCCTCCACTTT.

The CDR3 protein is CASRTGTGDSNQPQHF. The CDR3 coding sequence is TGTGCCAGTAGAACTGGGACAGGGGATAGCAATCAGCCCCAGCATTTT. The V call is TRBV19, the J call TRBJ1-5, with 10 bases identical to TRBD1. The trim removed 6 bases at V and 0 bases at J, leaving 5 bases unmatched. This CDR3 has 16 residues. The V gene's germline CDR1 is LNHDA and CDR2 SQIVND (reference sequence).

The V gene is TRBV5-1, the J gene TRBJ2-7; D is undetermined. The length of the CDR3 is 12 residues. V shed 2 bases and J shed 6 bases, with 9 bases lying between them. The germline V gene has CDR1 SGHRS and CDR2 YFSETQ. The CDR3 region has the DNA TGCGCCAGCAGCTTCCCCGACTCCGAGCAGTACTTC. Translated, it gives CASSFPDSEQYF.

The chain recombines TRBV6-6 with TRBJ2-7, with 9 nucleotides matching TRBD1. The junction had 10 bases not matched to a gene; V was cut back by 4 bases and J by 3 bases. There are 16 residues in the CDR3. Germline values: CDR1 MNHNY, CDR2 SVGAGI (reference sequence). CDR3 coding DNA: TGTGCCAGCAGTTCCCTCGCCGGGACAGGGAGCTACGAGCAGTACTTC. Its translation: CASSSLAGTGSYEQYF.